This T cell receptor beta chain was retrieved from a study of blood T cell repertoires in COVID-19. Those who participated ranged in age from roughly 18 to 90 years and resided in approximately 26 US areas. Germline CDR1 and CDR2: SGHRS and YFSETQ. V gave up 0 bases and J gave up 2 bases, with 9 bases separating them. There are 14 residues in the CDR3. The authors' processing: Reference gene primer amplification yielded estimated nucleated cell counts. Measured with immunoSEQ multiplex PCR; TCRdb has only the in-frame clones, and not every one. D and trimming come from the DNA, and the V and J calls and clone size come from that table. The sample gives hundreds of thousands of clones, about 88% of which show up once; around 3% is in the top ten.

The clonotype was recovered from a woman between 50 and 59 years old who had recovered from COVID-19. Sequencing used PBMCs or T cells enriched from blood (not recorded which). The rearrangement joins TRBV5-1 to TRBJ2-7; D is perhaps TRBD1 (6 bases). The CDR3 here is CASSLGDTTYEQYF. DNA of the CDR3: TGCGCCAGCAGCTTGGGGGACACGACCTACGAGCAGTACTTC.